The clone carrying this T cell receptor beta chain was picked up many times. Its specificity is not known. After constant-region reverse-primer amplification, full-length variable regions underwent semi-nested PCR with Nested Universal Primer A. TCRdb ran MiXCR on the 5' RACE reads and lists one entry per CDR3 protein. The sample has 10,000 or so distinct CDR3 sequences, approximately 24% seen once. Treg sorting used a CD4+CD25+CD127-/low gate. Whole-study findings and limits: Tumor memory CD4+ T cell TCR gene usage clustered with blood and lymph node memory CD4+ cells and lymph node naive CD4+ cells. Larger-cohort validation covered only one TCR beta V-J rearrangement. Greatest tumor Treg TCR overlap was with tumor naive CD4+ cells.

This CDR3 contains 14 residues. Germline CDR1 and CDR2: SGHNT and YYREEE (reference sequence). V was clipped by 3 bases and J by 5 bases, with 15 bases between them. The material sequenced was Tregs sorted from blood. This chain joins TRBV5-4 and TRBJ2-7; D is uncertain. This clonotype originated in a female donor with breast cancer. DNA for the CDR3: TGTGCCAGCAGCTCCGGTGTGGCATTCCACGAGCAGTACTTC. Its protein is CASSSGVAFHEQYF.